What follows are 28 T cell receptor beta chains derived from one specimen sequenced in a study of T cells in Graves' hyperthyroidism and ophthalmopathy. TCR beta CDR3 region amplification was performed from RNA transcripts. In the first-round RT-PCR of the TCR CDR3, the HTBI primer set was used. From the multiplex PCR reads, TCRdb called clonotypes with MiXCR, one entry per CDR3 protein. Seen here are some 500,000 distinct CDR3 sequences, 13% to 15% observed once, and the top ten hold 15% to 20%. The sample was blood. These receptors were taken from a young woman with Graves' hyperthyroidism.

This clonotype was seen at least ten times. The V call is TRBV11-2, the J call TRBJ2-1, with 9 bases that match TRBD2. Germline lookup yields CDR1 SGHAT and CDR2 FQNNGV. The V gene end was trimmed by 0 bases and the J gene end by 4 bases; junction bases not matched to a gene: 4. CDR3 length equals 16 residues. The CDR3 spells CASSLDGLAIYNEQFF. The CDR3 DNA sequence: TGTGCCAGCAGCTTAGATGGACTAGCGATTTACAATGAGCAGTTCTTC.

J is TRBJ1-5 and V is TRBV27; 11 bases align to TRBD1. Germline V gives CDR1 MNHEY, CDR2 SMNVEV (reference sequence). The CDR3 is 15 amino acids. V gave up 5 bases and J gave up 3 bases; unmatched junction bases: 3. In DNA form, the CDR3 reads TGTGCCAGCAGTGTGGGACAGGGGGTCAATCAGCCCCAGCATTTT. Residues: CASSVGQGVNQPQHF.

This clonotype was picked up many times. CDR3 bases: TGCAGTGCTAGGGGCAGGGTCTTACAAGAGACCCAGTACTTC. This codes for CSARGRVLQETQYF. The V and J genes are TRBV20-1 and TRBJ2-5; possibly TRBD1 for D (5 bases). The length of the CDR3 is 14 residues. CDR1 is DFQATT and CDR2 is SNEGSKA in the germline V gene (reference sequence). Trimming pared 3 bases from V and 2 bases from J, leaving 13 bases between.

This clonotype was counted a few times. V gene TRBV5-8 combines with J gene TRBJ1-1, with D possibly TRBD1 on 5 matching bases. The CDR3 runs 14 residues. Trimming removed 2 bases from V and 7 bases from J, with 15 bases in between. Per the germline V gene, CDR1 is SGHTS and CDR2 is YDEGEE. In DNA form, the CDR3 reads TGTGCCAGCAGCTTTCCAGGGAGGCGACGTGAAGCTTTCTTT. Protein product: CASSFPGRRREAFF. Together with reference TRBV5-8 and TRBJ1-1, the CDR3 gives the full variable domain: EAGVTQSPTHLIKTRGQQATLRCSPISGHTSVYWYQQALGLGLQFLLWYDEGEERNRGNFPPRFSGRQFPNYSSELNVNALELEDSALYLCASSFPGRRREAFFGQGTRLTVV.

This clonotype was counted at least ten times. The V and J genes are TRBV12-5 and TRBJ2-1, with 9 bases identical to TRBD2. Germline loops: CDR1 LGHNT, CDR2 FRNRAP. The V segment lost 0 bases and the J segment 7 bases; nucleotides outside the gene matches: 10. CDR3 length: 17 residues. DNA for the CDR3: TGTGCTAGTGGTTTGGTTATCGGCGGGAGGGCCGGTAATGAGCAGTTCTTC. Its protein is CASGLVIGGRAGNEQFF.

In its sample, this clonotype was seen many times. The chain joins TRBV30 to TRBJ2-7; D not resolved. V shed 3 bases and J shed 4 bases, with 16 bases lying between them. This CDR3 comprises 14 residues. Looked up from germline, CDR1 is GTSNPN and CDR2 is SVGIG (reference sequence). CDR3 bases: TGTGCCTGGAGCGTAGTCCGGAATCTATACGAGCAGTACTTC. This codes for CAWSVVRNLYEQYF.

This clonotype was observed at least ten times. The V call is TRBV5-6, the J call TRBJ1-2; D uncertain. With 3 bases removed from V and 3 bases from J, the gap between germline ends came to 12 bases. The CDR3 is 14 amino acids. In germline, CDR1 is SGHDT, CDR2 YYEEEE. The CDR3 sequence: CASSSGPDYYGYTF. CDR3 DNA sequence: TGTGCCAGCAGCTCCGGGCCAGATTACTATGGCTACACCTTC.

This clonotype was seen at least ten times. V gene TRBV12-5 combines with J gene TRBJ1-2, with 8 bases lining up with TRBD1. Germline-derived CDR1 and CDR2 are LGHNT and FRNRAP. V shed 2 bases and J 4 bases; nucleotides not matched to a gene: 12. The CDR3 extends over 17 amino acids. CDR3 sequence (DNA): TGTGCTAGTGGTTTGCACTCGAAAAACGACAGGGGCTATGGCTACACCTTC. Translation: CASGLHSKNDRGYGYTF.

This clonotype occurred a few times. J is TRBJ2-4 and V is TRBV12-3 or TRBV12-4; D gene unclear. The CDR3 has 14 amino acids. The V gene lost 7 bases and the J gene lost 7 bases, with 17 bases spanning the gap. CDR3 region: CASTPGSSGNIQYF. In nucleotides, the CDR3 is TGTGCCAGCACCCCAGGATCCTCTGGGAACATTCAGTACTTC.

The table lists this clonotype with many counts. The rearrangement joins TRBV12-5 to TRBJ2-1; D unresolved. This CDR3 is 12 amino acids long. Trimming took off 0 bases at V and 3 bases at J, with 0 bases between the two ends. Looked up from germline, CDR1 is LGHNT and CDR2 is FRNRAP. CDR3 in amino acids: CASGLVYNEQFF. CDR3 bases: TGTGCTAGTGGTTTGGTCTACAATGAGCAGTTCTTC.

This clonotype has ten or more counts. This chain connects TRBV3-1 to TRBJ2-1; no clear D gene. Deletions cut 4 bases from V and 9 bases from J, with 7 bases between. The CDR3 contains 11 residues. The germline CDR1 and CDR2 sequences are LGHDT and YNNKEL (reference sequence). DNA for the CDR3: TGTGCCAGCAGCCTAAAAATTGAGCAGTTCTTC. Translated, it gives CASSLKIEQFF.

The chain carries TRBV4-2 and TRBJ2-2; TRBD1 or TRBD2 may be the D gene (5 bases each). V dropped 0 bases and J dropped 0 bases, with 14 bases sitting between them. The germline V gene has CDR1 LGHNA and CDR2 YNFKEQ. CDR3 length: 18 residues. The DNA of the CDR3 is TGTGCCAGCAGCCAAGAACCCGGGGCGGCTGCGAACACCGGGGAGCTGTTTTTT. As protein: CASSQEPGAAANTGELFF.

This clonotype was observed a handful of times. This chain uses TRBV3-1 with TRBJ1-4; 10 bases are shared with TRBD1. The length of the CDR3 is 16 residues. Germline CDR1 is LGHDT and CDR2 is YNNKEL (reference sequence). After removal of 0 bases from V and 7 bases from J, the junction contained 5 bases not matched to a gene. Here the CDR3 DNA reads TGTGCCAGCAGCCAAGATGCGGGACAGGGGAGTGAAAAACTGTTTTTT. It specifies CASSQDAGQGSEKLFF.

This clonotype showed up just a few times. The CDR3 nucleotides are TGCGCCAGCAGCCCCCGACTAGTAGAGGAGACCCAGTACTTC. Its protein product is CASSPRLVEETQYF. The J gene is TRBJ2-5, the V gene TRBV4-1, with D possibly matching TRBD2 (6 bases). Trimming stripped 4 bases from V and 5 bases from J, with 14 bases between. This CDR3 is built from 14 residues. CDR1 and CDR2 from the germline V gene are MGHRA and YSYEKL.

The table lists this clonotype with many counts. The V and J genes are TRBV20-1 and TRBJ2-5, with TRBD2 matching over 11 bases. The CDR3 runs to 15 residues. Germline values: CDR1 DFQATT, CDR2 SNEGSKA (reference sequence). Losses at the gene ends were 0 bases for V and 3 bases for J; bases not matched to a gene: 3. This CDR3 reads CSARDGTSGEETQYF. CDR3 in DNA: TGCAGTGCTAGAGATGGGACTAGCGGAGAAGAGACCCAGTACTTC.

Details on this clonotype: This may come from a read error, since a much larger clone is one base off. The V call is TRBV24-1, the J call TRBJ2-7; TRBD2 is a possible D gene (6 bases). Germline CDR1 reads KGHDR; CDR2 reads SFDVKD. This CDR3 comprises 14 residues. The CDR3 protein is CATSNLHGSYEQYV. The CDR3 DNA reads TGTGCCACCAGTAATTTACACGGGAGTTACGAGCAGTACGTC.

This clonotype was seen repeatedly, ten times or more. The CDR3 is CASEPFGGPGGETQYF. CDR3 bases: TGTGCCAGCGAACCTTTCGGGGGGCCCGGAGGAGAGACCCAGTACTTC. The chain is built from TRBV25-1 and TRBJ2-5, with D possibly being TRBD2 (7 bases). Trimming took 8 bases from V and 4 from J, leaving 23 bases between them. The CDR3 covers 16 residues. CDR1 is MGHDK and CDR2 is SYGVNS in the germline V gene.

This clonotype showed up many times. V usage is TRBV5-1 and J usage is TRBJ2-2, with 8 bases that match TRBD1. This CDR3 has 16 residues. Germline V gene data show CDR1 as SGHRS and CDR2 as YFSETQ. V lost 4 bases to trimming and J lost 4 bases; unmatched junction nucleotides: 9. The CDR3 coding sequence is TGCGCCAGCAGCCCACCAGGGGGCGAATCCACCGGGGAGCTGTTTTTT. The encoded protein is CASSPPGGESTGELFF.

This clonotype was seen only a few times. For the CDR3, the DNA is TGTGCCATCACTACAGGGGGCATCGGGGAGCTGTTTTTT. Amino acid sequence: CAITTGGIGELFF. V usage is TRBV10-3 and J usage is TRBJ2-2; TRBD1 matches at 9 bases. CDR1 is ENHRY, CDR2 SYGVKD, per germline. The CDR3 length is 13 residues. V dropped 7 bases and J dropped 7; count of bases not matched to a gene: 4.

There are a few counts of this clonotype. For the CDR3, the DNA is TGTGCCAGCATTCGGACTTTGGGGGGCACTGAAGCTTTCTTT. Its protein is CASIRTLGGTEAFF. The chain uses TRBV2 and TRBJ1-1; D might be TRBD1 (5 bases). V was trimmed by 7 bases and J by 4 bases, leaving 16 bases between them. Per germline, CDR1 SNHLY and CDR2 FYNNEI. CDR3 size: 14 residues.

As concerns this clonotype: A much larger clonotype is one base distant, so this may be a read error. This chain connects TRBV11-3 to TRBJ2-1; 8 nucleotides agree with TRBD2. Germline V gives CDR1 SGHNT, CDR2 YENEEA. CDR3 length: 14 residues. The CDR3 DNA is TGTACCAGCAGCTTAGAGGGACTAGACGATGAGCAGTTCTTC. Residues: CTSSLEGLDDEQFF.

This clonotype came up many times. The chain links TRBV2 to TRBJ1-2, with D possibly matching TRBD1 (5 bases). Trimming pared 7 bases from V and 4 bases from J, leaving 16 bases between. This CDR3 comprises 14 residues. CDR1 and CDR2 (germline): SNHLY, FYNNEI. In DNA form, the CDR3 reads TGTGCCAGCAAAACACTCCGGGACGCCTATGGCTACACCTTC. Protein product: CASKTLRDAYGYTF. The full variable domain, with the rest looked up from reference TRBV2 and TRBJ1-2, is EPEVTQTPSHQVTQMGQEVILRCVPISNHLYFYWYRQILGQKVEFLVSFYNNEISEKSEIFDDQFSVERPDGSNFTLKIRSTKLEDSAMYFCASKTLRDAYGYTFGSGTRLTVV.

This clonotype was detected a few times. Compared with germline, one end of the junction differs, possibly owing to a read error. The chain joins TRBV7-3 to TRBJ2-1; 11 bases align to TRBD2. The CDR3 extends over 15 amino acids. Germline values: CDR1 SGHTA, CDR2 FQGTGA. For the CDR3, the DNA is TGCGCCAGCAGCCTAACTAGCGGGAGTCGAAATGAGCAGTTCTTC. Encoded protein: CASSLTSGSRNEQFF.

The chain links TRBV5-6 to TRBJ2-1, with D possibly matching TRBD1 (5 bases). The CDR3 covers 12 residues. The germline gives CDR1 SGHDT, CDR2 YYEEEE. V gave up 1 base and J gave up 8 bases, with 7 bases separating them. CDR3 region: CASSLIQDEQFF. The CDR3 DNA sequence: TGTGCCAGCAGCTTGATACAGGATGAGCAGTTCTTC. Drawing the rest from reference TRBV5-6 and TRBJ2-1, the complete variable domain is DAGVTQSPTHLIKTRGQQVTLRCSPKSGHDTVSWYQQALGQGPQFIFQYYEEEERQRGNFPDRFSGHQFPNYSSELNVNALLLGDSALYLCASSLIQDEQFFGPGTRLTVL.

The CDR3 region is CAWGVAIAIKSYGYTF. The CDR3 DNA reads TGTGCCTGGGGAGTGGCAATAGCGATAAAGTCCTATGGCTACACCTTC. V gene TRBV30 combines with J gene TRBJ1-2; D is unresolved. Germline V gives CDR1 GTSNPN, CDR2 SVGIG (reference sequence). This CDR3 contains 16 residues. The ends were cut back, 5 bases at V and 4 bases at J, with 23 bases in the middle.

The rearrangement uses TRBV19 and TRBJ1-2; D might be TRBD1 (6 bases). Germline V lookup: CDR1 LNHDA, CDR2 SQIVND (reference sequence). The CDR3 has 13 residues. The V gene lost 3 bases and the J gene lost 4 bases, with 9 bases spanning the gap. The CDR3 loop is CASSIDRPYGYTF. For the CDR3, the DNA is TGTGCCAGTAGTATTGACAGGCCCTATGGCTACACCTTC.

There are many counts of this clonotype. V is TRBV20-1 and J is TRBJ2-1, with TRBD2 matching 15 bases. CDR1 DFQATT and CDR2 SNEGSKA come from the germline V gene (reference sequence). Trimming took 6 bases from V and 8 from J; bases not matched to a gene: 8. CDR3 length: 15 amino acids. This CDR3 reads CSARTSGRALYEQFF. CDR3 bases: TGCAGTGCCCGGACTAGCGGGAGGGCCTTATATGAGCAGTTCTTC.

This clonotype came up a few times. This chain links TRBV29-1 with TRBJ2-5, with 7 bases that match TRBD2. Per the germline V gene, CDR1 is SQVTM and CDR2 is ANQGSEA. V trimming: 4 bases; J trimming: 4 bases; junction bases outside the gene matches: 6. There are 13 residues in the CDR3. CDR3 region: CSVGGGLGETQYF. The CDR3 DNA is TGCAGCGTTGGGGGAGGGTTGGGAGAGACCCAGTACTTC.